A single sample gave rise to the 23 T cell receptor beta chains below, sequenced in a study of T cell repertoires in cytomegalovirus infection. From the reads, TCRdb called clonotypes with MiXCR, one entry per CDR3 protein. The sample lists 450,000 to 600,000 distinct CDR3 sequences, 11% seen once, with roughly 10% in the top ten. The sample taken for sequencing was PBMCs. The receptors here all came from a human donor in good health (CMV status not recorded). Some clones in this sample may be carry-over from other donors' samples.

This chain uses TRBV19 with TRBJ1-5, with 7 bases lining up with TRBD1. The CDR3 totals 18 residues. Trimming cost V 7 bases and J 5 bases; bases outside gene matches: 20. The germline V gene has CDR1 LNHDA and CDR2 SQIVND (reference sequence). DNA for the CDR3: TGTGCCAGTAAGGCCCGGACCTGGGACAGAGAGTTCCATCAGCCCCAGCATTTT. The encoded protein is CASKARTWDREFHQPQHF. Complete variable domain (other parts from reference TRBV19 and TRBJ1-5): DGGITQSPKYLFRKEGQNVTLSCEQNLNHDAMYWYRQDPGQGLRLIYYSQIVNDFQKGDIAEGYSVSREKKESFPLTVTSAQKNPTAFYLCASKARTWDREFHQPQHFGDGTRLSIL.

This clonotype was observed a few times. The genes are TRBV5-5 and TRBJ2-4, with 8 positions matching TRBD1. CDR1 SGHKS and CDR2 YYEKEE come from the germline V gene (reference sequence). The CDR3 contains 20 residues. Trimming cost V 1 base and J 0 bases; bases outside gene matches: 15. CDR3 sequence (DNA): TGTGCCAGCAGCTTGCCCCAGGGGGCAAACCATACCCTAGCCAAAAACATTCAGTACTTC. Amino acids: CASSLPQGANHTLAKNIQYF.

This clonotype was detected many times. The gene calls are TRBV12-3 or TRBV12-4 and TRBJ1-5; D is perhaps TRBD1 (5 bases). Trimming removed 6 bases from V and 7 bases from J, with 16 bases in between. The CDR3 length is 14 residues. CDR3 sequence (DNA): TGTGCCAGCAGCCCCGTGGGGGGGTACCAGCCCCAGCATTTT. It codes for CASSPVGGYQPQHF.

Many counts were recorded for this clonotype. The chain joins TRBV2 to TRBJ2-1; D call uncertain. The CDR3 is 15 residues long. The V gene lost 4 bases and the J gene lost 6 bases, with 16 bases spanning the gap. Germline values: CDR1 SNHLY, CDR2 FYNNEI. The CDR3 protein is CASSGDSGLINEQFF. The DNA of the CDR3 is TGTGCCAGCAGTGGCGACTCCGGCCTTATCAATGAGCAGTTCTTC.

For this clonotype: One junction end does not reproduce the germline sequence, and a read error may be involved. This chain links TRBV19 with TRBJ2-7; TRBD1 is a possible D gene (5 bases). Germline V gene data show CDR1 as LNHDA and CDR2 as SQIVND (reference sequence). The CDR3 totals 16 residues. The CDR3 protein is CTSSFQRGEPAYEQYF. The CDR3 bases are TGTACCAGTAGTTTCCAAAGGGGCGAGCCTGCCTACGAGCAGTACTTC. Full variable domain (outside the CDR3, taken from reference TRBV19 and TRBJ2-7): DGGITQSPKYLFRKEGQNVTLSCEQNLNHDAMYWYRQDPGQGLRLIYYSQIVNDFQKGDIAEGYSVSREKKESFPLTVTSAQKNPTAFYLCTSSFQRGEPAYEQYFGPGTRLTVT.

This clonotype was observed a few times. This rearrangement joins TRBV28 to TRBJ1-5, with D perhaps TRBD1 (5 bases). This CDR3 has 15 residues. The germline V and J ends were trimmed by 2 bases and 1 base, with 9 bases remaining between them. The germline gives CDR1 MDHEN, CDR2 SYDVKM. CDR3 in DNA: TGTGCCAGCAGTTTAATCTGGGACAGCAATCAGCCCCAGCATTTT. Protein sequence: CASSLIWDSNQPQHF.

This clonotype was detected only a few times. The V and J genes are TRBV4-1 and TRBJ2-3; 11 positions agree with TRBD2. The germline gives CDR1 MGHRA, CDR2 YSYEKL. The CDR3 is made up of 16 amino acids. The V and J ends lost 2 bases and 4 bases, in that order; junction bases with no gene match: 5. CDR3 sequence reads: CASSQPTSGSADTQYF. CDR3 bases: TGCGCCAGCAGCCAACCAACTAGCGGGAGCGCAGATACGCAGTATTTT.

This clonotype was picked up many times. The chain combines TRBV18 with TRBJ2-5, with 10 bases aligning to TRBD1. The CDR3 is 15 residues long. CDR1 is KGHSH, CDR2 LQKENI, per germline. V lost 2 bases, J lost 1 base, and 1 base stayed unmatched. The DNA for the CDR3 is TGTGCCAGCTCACCAGGGGACAGGGGCCAAGAGACCCAGTACTTC. This codes for CASSPGDRGQETQYF.

This clonotype was seen ten or more times. This chain joins TRBV7-2 and TRBJ1-1; the D is unclear. Germline CDR1 SGHTA, CDR2 FQGNSA. This CDR3 has 11 residues. V dropped 3 bases and J dropped 7 bases, with 6 bases sitting between them. In DNA form, the CDR3 reads TGTGCCAGCAGCTTGGATAGTGAAGCTTTCTTT. As protein: CASSLDSEAFF.

This rearrangement joins TRBV19 to TRBJ1-5, with 7 bases fitting TRBD1. Trimming cost V 4 bases and J 4 bases; bases outside gene matches: 10. Germline-derived CDR1 and CDR2 are LNHDA and SQIVND (reference sequence). The CDR3 contains 16 residues. The CDR3 sequence is CASSTWFQGENQPQHF. DNA for the CDR3: TGTGCCAGTAGTACTTGGTTCCAGGGGGAAAATCAGCCCCAGCATTTT.

The chain couples TRBV23-1 to TRBJ1-6; perhaps TRBD1 as D (6 bases). TRBV23-1 is annotated as an ORF whose role is uncertain. The CDR3 has 15 residues. V gave up 4 bases and J gave up 8 bases, with 15 bases separating them. The CDR3 loop is CASSPPGGRHSPLHF. CDR3 DNA: TGCGCCAGCAGTCCCCCGGGGGGGCGGCATTCACCCCTCCACTTT.

This clonotype was counted a few times. The rearrangement uses TRBV19 and TRBJ1-2; D may be TRBD1 (5 bases). V shed 7 bases and J shed 3 bases, with 9 bases lying between them. CDR3 length equals 12 residues. The germline CDR1 and CDR2 sequences are LNHDA and SQIVND (reference sequence). The CDR3, as DNA: TGTGCCAGTACCGGGACGGACTATGGCTACACCTTC. Protein sequence: CASTGTDYGYTF.

This clonotype has ten or more counts. The J gene is TRBJ1-2, the V gene TRBV28; tentatively, D is TRBD1 (5 bases). There are 14 residues in the CDR3. The germline V gene encodes CDR1 MDHEN and CDR2 SYDVKM. With 5 bases removed from V and 4 bases from J, the gap between germline ends came to 14 bases. The CDR3 region has the DNA TGTGCCAGCAGTCCACTGACAGTCCTCTATGGCTACACCTTC. Translation gives CASSPLTVLYGYTF.

This clonotype occurred many times. V and J are TRBV19 and TRBJ1-5; weak D call: TRBD1 (6 bases). The CDR3 length is 15 residues. V dropped 4 bases and J dropped 4 bases, with 14 bases sitting between them. CDR1 and CDR2 from the germline V gene are LNHDA and SQIVND (reference sequence). The CDR3 bases are TGTGCCAGTAGTACTTCTGGGGGGGCGAATCAGCCCCAGCATTTT. This sequence encodes CASSTSGGANQPQHF.

This clonotype has more than one count but fewer than ten. The rearrangement links TRBV5-5 to TRBJ2-1; D may be TRBD1 (7 bases). Germline loops: CDR1 SGHKS, CDR2 YYEKEE (reference sequence). V shed 1 base and J shed 3 bases, with 17 bases lying between them. The CDR3 is 17 amino acids. The CDR3 region is CASSLIRAGQNYNEQFF. In DNA form, the CDR3 reads TGTGCCAGCAGCTTGATTAGGGCGGGACAGAACTACAATGAGCAGTTCTTC.

This clonotype was seen more than once but under ten times. The chain is built from TRBV24-1 and TRBJ2-2; a possible D gene is TRBD1 (5 bases). V lost 12 bases and J lost 1, with 17 bases in between. The CDR3 contains 15 residues. CDR1 KGHDR and CDR2 SFDVKD come from the germline V gene. CDR3 amino acids: CALVTSRENTGELFF. The CDR3 DNA is TGTGCCCTTGTCACAAGCAGGGAGAACACCGGGGAGCTGTTTTTT.

In its sample, this clonotype was seen many times. The CDR3 DNA reads as TGTGCCAGCAGGGTAGGCTCGGCCGCAACCGGGGAGCTGTTTTTT. As protein: CASRVGSAATGELFF. The V call is TRBV7-8, the J call TRBJ2-2; D call uncertain. The CDR3 contains 15 residues. The V gene lost 6 bases and the J gene lost 5 bases, with 16 bases spanning the gap. Per the germline V gene, CDR1 is SGHVS and CDR2 is FQNEAQ. The complete variable domain, with remaining parts taken from reference TRBV7-8 and TRBJ2-2, reads GAGVSQSPRYKVAKRGQDVALRCDPISGHVSLFWYQQALGQGPEFLTYFQNEAQLDKSGLPSDRFFAERPEGSVSTLKIQRTQQEDSAVYLCASRVGSAATGELFFGEGSRLTVL.

At least ten counts were recorded for this clonotype. The chain uses TRBV5-5 and TRBJ1-6; D remains ambiguous. There are 15 residues in the CDR3. Per germline, CDR1 SGHKS and CDR2 YYEKEE (reference sequence). Trimming stripped 1 base from V and 0 bases from J, with 5 bases between. The DNA of the CDR3 is TGTGCCAGCAGCTTGATTGGCTCCTATAATTCACCCCTCCACTTT. This translates into CASSLIGSYNSPLHF.

This clonotype has more than one count but fewer than ten. The chain has TRBV25-1 and TRBJ1-4; D perhaps matches TRBD1 (6 bases). V gave up 6 bases and J gave up 7 bases, with 18 bases separating them. The CDR3 is 15 amino acids. Germline V gives CDR1 MGHDK, CDR2 SYGVNS. The CDR3 is CASRPSGGPGEKLFF. The CDR3 nucleotides are TGTGCCAGCAGGCCCTCGGGGGGGCCAGGTGAAAAACTGTTTTTT.

This clonotype was detected ten times or more. The chain links TRBV20-1 to TRBJ1-5, with 8 bases identical to TRBD1. The CDR3 runs to 15 residues. The trim removed 7 bases at V and 0 bases at J, leaving 8 bases unmatched. CDR1 DFQATT and CDR2 SNEGSKA come from the germline V gene (reference sequence). CDR3 loop: CSVSTQGASNQPQHF. The CDR3 nucleotides read TGCAGTGTTAGTACCCAGGGGGCTAGCAATCAGCCCCAGCATTTT.

In this sample, this clonotype turned up many times. The V gene is TRBV11-2, the J gene TRBJ1-5; D may be TRBD1 (6 bases). The length of the CDR3 is 15 residues. The V gene's germline CDR1 is SGHAT and CDR2 FQNNGV. V was trimmed by 5 bases and J by 0 bases, leaving 11 bases between them. In DNA form, the CDR3 reads TGTGCCAGCAGCACGGGACACCTTAGCAATCAGCCCCAGCATTTT. It codes for CASSTGHLSNQPQHF.

This clonotype has at least ten counts. The chain has TRBV7-3 and TRBJ2-1, with D possibly TRBD2 on 6 matching bases. The germline V gene encodes CDR1 SGHTA and CDR2 FQGTGA. Trimming shortened V by 5 bases and J by 0 bases, and 14 bases separated the two germline ends. CDR3 length: 16 amino acids. The CDR3 DNA sequence: TGTGCCAGCAGCCTTACCCGGGAGAGCTCCTACAATGAGCAGTTCTTC. Encoded protein: CASSLTRESSYNEQFF.

The chain links TRBV4-1 to TRBJ2-6; 13 positions match TRBD2. The CDR3 runs to 20 residues. The germline V gene encodes CDR1 MGHRA and CDR2 YSYEKL. Trimming at V came to 0 bases and at J to 2 bases, leaving 7 bases not matched to a gene. CDR3 DNA: TGCGCCAGCAGCCAAGATCGTGGGACTAGCGGGAAGGCTGGGGCCAACGTCCTGACTTTC. Protein product: CASSQDRGTSGKAGANVLTF.